Following are 20 T cell receptor beta chains from one sample sequenced in a study of shared clonotypes between healthy human individuals. Sequencing was performed with immunoSEQ multiplex PCR; in TCRdb, only in-frame clones are kept and a portion is missing. Here the sample spans roughly 2.4 million clones, approximately 96% being singletons. Sequencing was carried out using naive CD4+ T cells sorted from blood. This sample's subset: CD45RA+ positively selected. Receptors were obtained from a man aged 18 to 30 in good health.

The V call is TRBV2, the J call TRBJ2-2; no clear D gene. Germline V gene data show CDR1 as SNHLY and CDR2 as FYNNEI. The CDR3 runs 12 residues. Deletions cut 4 bases from V and 6 bases from J, with 6 bases between. CDR3 loop: CASSVTAGELFF. CDR3 coding DNA: TGTGCCAGCAGTGTAACCGCCGGGGAGCTGTTTTTT.

Comment on this clone: The identical CDR3 is also encoded by other nucleotide sequences in the sample. V gene TRBV29-1 combines with J gene TRBJ2-3; TRBD1 matches at 10 bases. CDR1 is SQVTM and CDR2 is ANQGSEA in the germline V gene. Germline trimming cut 5 bases from V and 3 bases from J; bases unmatched to any gene: 5. This CDR3 is built from 14 residues. In DNA form, the CDR3 reads TGCAGCGTTCCCGGGACAGGGGTTACAGATACGCAGTATTTT. This codes for CSVPGTGVTDTQYF.

V gene TRBV9 combines with J gene TRBJ1-1; a weak D match, TRBD1 (6 bases). Trimming took off 4 bases at V and 4 bases at J, with 17 bases between the two ends. This CDR3 comprises 15 residues. Looked up from germline, CDR1 is SGDLS and CDR2 is YYNGEE. CDR3 in amino acids: CASSPRWGAGTEAFF. In DNA form, the CDR3 reads TGTGCCAGCAGCCCCCGTTGGGGGGCTGGCACTGAAGCTTTCTTT.

V and J are TRBV6-6 and TRBJ1-2, with TRBD1 identical over 8 bases. Germline values: CDR1 MNHNY, CDR2 SVGAGI (reference sequence). The CDR3 has 13 residues. The ends lost 6 bases at V and 4 bases at J; junction bases unmatched: 4. The CDR3 region is CASRDRALYGYTF. CDR3 sequence (DNA): TGTGCCAGCAGGGACAGGGCACTCTATGGCTACACCTTC.

The chain has TRBV5-4 and TRBJ2-7; the D gene is possibly TRBD1 (6 bases). V gave up 4 bases and J gave up 3 bases, with 20 bases separating them. CDR3 size: 16 residues. CDR1 and CDR2 (germline): SGHNT, YYREEE (reference sequence). CDR3 loop: CASSPGQGMVDYEQYF. CDR3 DNA sequence: TGTGCCAGCAGCCCTGGGCAGGGGATGGTGGACTACGAGCAGTACTTC.

The V call is TRBV30, the J call TRBJ2-5; perhaps TRBD1 as D (6 bases). The CDR3 consists of 12 residues. The germline CDR1 and CDR2 sequences are GTSNPN and SVGIG (reference sequence). The V gene lost 4 bases and the J gene lost 4 bases, with 10 bases spanning the gap. For the CDR3, the DNA is TGTGCCTGGAAACAGGGTAGAGAGACCCAGTACTTC. Its translation is CAWKQGRETQYF.

As to this clone: Other DNA variants within this sample encode the same CDR3. The chain uses TRBV18 and TRBJ2-7; 10 nucleotides match TRBD1. Germline trimming cut 3 bases from V and 2 bases from J; bases unmatched to any gene: 1. This CDR3 has 14 amino acids. The germline V gene has CDR1 KGHSH and CDR2 LQKENI. CDR3 in DNA: TGTGCCAGCTCACCCGGGACAGGGGCCTACGAGCAGTACTTC. Translation: CASSPGTGAYEQYF.

The CDR3 here is CASSLRRGTEAFF. For the CDR3, the DNA is TGTGCCAGCAGTCTAAGAAGGGGAACTGAAGCTTTCTTT. J is TRBJ1-1 and V is TRBV7-2; the D gene is possibly TRBD1 (5 bases). This CDR3 region has 13 residues. V gave up 6 bases and J gave up 5 bases, with 13 bases separating them. Germline V lookup: CDR1 SGHTA, CDR2 FQGNSA.

This chain joins TRBV11-3 and TRBJ2-2; 11 nucleotides line up with TRBD1. The CDR3 totals 15 residues. CDR1 and CDR2 from the germline V gene are SGHNT and YENEEA. The V and J ends lost 1 base and 7 bases, in that order; junction bases with no gene match: 2. CDR3 loop: CASSLAGTGGGELFF. CDR3 coding DNA: TGTGCCAGCAGCTTAGCTGGGACAGGGGGCGGGGAGCTGTTTTTT.

The chain joins TRBV10-1 to TRBJ2-2; 10 bases are a match to TRBD2. Germline lookup yields CDR1 WNHNN and CDR2 SYGVQD (reference sequence). CDR3 length: 18 amino acids. After removal of 7 bases from V and 7 bases from J, the junction contained 18 bases not matched to a gene. The CDR3, as DNA: TGCGCCAGCATCCGAGAGCGGCTAGCGGGAGAGTTTATCGGGGAGCTGTTTTTT. Its translation is CASIRERLAGEFIGELFF.

The chain is built from TRBV30 and TRBJ1-6; 9 bases line up with TRBD1. The CDR3 runs to 15 residues. V was clipped by 3 bases and J by 8 bases; unmatched bases: 8. Germline V gene data show CDR1 as GTSNPN and CDR2 as SVGIG (reference sequence). DNA of the CDR3: TGTGCCTGGAGCTCGGGACAGGGTAAACATTCACCCCTCCACTTT. It translates to CAWSSGQGKHSPLHF.

This chain uses TRBV6-1 with TRBJ1-2, with a tentative D call TRBD1 (5 bases). CDR3 length: 15 amino acids. The germline CDR1 and CDR2 sequences are MNHNS and SASEGT. Trimming took 9 bases from V and 8 from J, leaving 25 bases between them. The CDR3 spells CASIKNRDHGSGYTF. The CDR3 bases are TGTGCCAGTATCAAAAACCGGGACCACGGCAGCGGCTACACCTTC.

The chain uses TRBV6-5 and TRBJ1-5, with D unresolved. Germline V gene data show CDR1 as MNHEY and CDR2 as SVGAGI. The CDR3 spans 11 residues. V was pared by 8 bases and J by 4 bases, with 6 bases between. CDR3 amino acids: CASGLNQPQHF. The CDR3 DNA sequence: TGTGCCAGCGGCTTGAATCAGCCCCAGCATTTT.

This clone was recorded only once. The chain employs TRBV7-9 and TRBJ2-2; TRBD2 aligns across 9 bases. Unmatched junction bases numbered 6, after V lost 2 bases and J lost 8 bases. Per germline, CDR1 SEHNR and CDR2 FQNEAQ (reference sequence). This CDR3 contains 15 residues. The CDR3: CASSLFPSGMGELFF. The CDR3 coding sequence is TGTGCCAGCAGCTTATTTCCTAGCGGGATGGGGGAGCTGTTTTTT.

This clone was picked up one time. J is TRBJ1-5 and V is TRBV2; D not certain. V lost 6 bases and J lost 0, with 12 bases in between. Germline V lookup: CDR1 SNHLY, CDR2 FYNNEI. There are 15 residues in the CDR3. The CDR3 region is CASRVSSVSNQPQHF. In nucleotides, the CDR3 is TGTGCCAGCAGGGTCAGCTCAGTTAGCAATCAGCCCCAGCATTTT.

Here the CDR3 reads CASSRVTGVITGELFF. In DNA form, the CDR3 reads TGTGCCAGTAGTAGGGTGACAGGGGTGATCACCGGGGAGCTGTTTTTT. The chain carries TRBV19 and TRBJ2-2; 8 nucleotides line up with TRBD1. CDR1 is LNHDA, CDR2 SQIVND, per germline (reference sequence). With 4 bases clipped from V and 4 bases from J, the junction kept 8 bases outside the gene matches. The CDR3 consists of 16 residues.

The V gene is TRBV2, the J gene TRBJ1-3, with unresolved D. The CDR3 spans 13 residues. With 6 bases removed from V and 4 bases from J, the gap between germline ends came to 10 bases. Germline-derived CDR1 and CDR2 are SNHLY and FYNNEI. CDR3 nucleotides: TGTGCCAGCAGCCCACTAGAAGGAAACACCATATATTTT. Translation: CASSPLEGNTIYF.

The gene calls are TRBV30 and TRBJ2-3; the D is unclear. Per the germline V gene, CDR1 is GTSNPN and CDR2 is SVGIG (reference sequence). Trimming pared 0 bases from V and 12 bases from J, leaving 13 bases between. The CDR3 extends over 12 amino acids. This CDR3 reads CAWSVTGLDQYF. The DNA of the CDR3 is TGTGCCTGGAGTGTTACCGGCCTAGATCAGTATTTT.

The chain links TRBV6-5 to TRBJ1-6; 9 bases map to TRBD1. There are 15 residues in the CDR3. Germline CDR1 reads MNHEY; CDR2 reads SVGAGI. V was clipped by 0 bases and J by 14 bases; unmatched bases: 8. CDR3 DNA sequence: TGTGCCAGCAGTTACTCCGGGACAGGGTTTGTGACCCTCCACTTT. Its protein product is CASSYSGTGFVTLHF.

The chain couples TRBV5-4 to TRBJ2-3; no definite D call. The CDR3 runs 15 residues. Per germline, CDR1 SGHNT and CDR2 YYREEE (reference sequence). Trimming took off 4 bases at V and 2 bases at J, with 14 bases between the two ends. This CDR3 reads CASSPGSFSTDTQYF. As DNA, the CDR3 is TGTGCCAGCAGCCCCGGATCCTTCTCCACAGATACGCAGTATTTT. The complete variable domain, with remaining parts taken from reference TRBV5-4 and TRBJ2-3, reads ETGVTQSPTHLIKTRGQQVTLRCSSQSGHNTVSWYQQALGQGPQFIFQYYREEENGRGNFPPRFSGLQFPNYSSELNVNALELDDSALYLCASSPGSFSTDTQYFGPGTRLTVL.